A selection of T cell receptor beta chains follows, all from one sample in a study of shared T cell receptors in the human thymus. Produced via immunoSEQ multiplex PCR; TCRdb's table is partial and in-frame only. Of 500,000 to 750,000 clones in the sample, 88% were seen once. These same data were also listed under a study on human thymus T cells.

What was sequenced was thymocytes. Receptors were obtained from a boy in the first two years of life with a congenital heart defect. Each CDR3 is given with its conserved first and last residue. D genes are given only for firm matches. Only part of the rows carry a size: once, few, many, or a class if the clone is expanded.

v_gene	abundance	j_gene	d_gene	CDR3aa	CDR3nt
TRBV10-3	.	TRBJ2-7	.	CAISEPPGQGYTSGYEQYF	TGTGCCATCAGTGAGCCTCCGGGACAGGGGTATACTAGCGGGTACGAGCAGTACTTC
TRBV5-1	.	TRBJ2-7	.	CASSLAVSYEQYF	TGCGCCAGCAGCTTGGCCGTCTCCTACGAGCAGTACTTC
TRBV30	.	TRBJ2-3	TRBD2	CAWSATDPWTSGRVGTDTQYF	TGTGCCTGGAGTGCAACTGACCCCTGGACTAGCGGGAGGGTAGGCACAGATACGCAGTATTTT
TRBV19	few	TRBJ2-7	TRBD2	CASSIAVSGSYEQYF	TGTGCCAGTAGTATAGCCGTTAGCGGGAGTTACGAGCAGTACTTC
TRBV28	.	TRBJ2-3	.	CASSPRTSTDTQYF	TGTGCCAGCAGCCCGCGGACTAGCACAGATACGCAGTATTTT
TRBV9	.	TRBJ2-1	TRBD1	CASSVGGTAGDRASNEQFF	TGTGCCAGCAGCGTAGGTGGGACGGCTGGGGACAGGGCGAGCAATGAGCAGTTCTTC
TRBV5-5	.	TRBJ2-3	.	CASSHDQRASTDTQYF	TGTGCCAGCAGCCACGACCAGCGGGCGAGCACAGATACGCAGTATTTT
TRBV6-5	.	TRBJ1-5	.	CASSHGKYNQPQHF	TGTGCCAGCAGTCACGGGAAGTACAATCAGCCCCAGCATTTT
TRBV12-2	.	TRBJ1-5	.	CASRLSHAPRNQPQHF	TGTGCAAGTCGCTTATCCCATGCCCCGAGGAATCAGCCCCAGCATTTT
TRBV2	.	TRBJ2-5	.	CASDHWSRGEETQYF	TGTGCCAGCGACCACTGGTCACGCGGGGAAGAGACCCAGTACTTC
TRBV25-1	.	TRBJ2-1	TRBD2	CASSVTGTRYNEQFF	TGTGCCAGCAGTGTTACCGGGACTAGATACAATGAGCAGTTCTTC
TRBV7-9	.	TRBJ1-3	.	CASSQGQVHQIDSGNTIYF	TGTGCCAGCAGCCAGGGACAAGTTCACCAAATCGACTCTGGAAACACCATATATTTT
TRBV30	.	TRBJ1-2	.	CAWRHRVPYGYTF	TGTGCCTGGCGACATCGCGTTCCCTATGGCTACACCTTC
TRBV6-5	.	TRBJ2-2	.	CASTDKGTNTGELFF	TGTGCCAGCACCGACAAGGGGACGAACACCGGGGAGCTGTTTTTT